This T cell receptor (beta chain) was sequenced during a study of shared clonotypes between healthy human individuals. As for this clone: Its matching antigen is unknown. The sample holds other DNA sequences that translate to the same CDR3.

The CDR3 is made up of 14 amino acids. Germline assignment: CDR1 MNHEY and CDR2 SVGAGI. V gave up 6 bases and J gave up 5 bases; unmatched junction bases: 4. Study-level findings and limits: An effect of sequencing depth on clonotype sharing among donors was expected. Of the naive CD4 clonotypes, around 4.8% were shared across a handful of donors. At large depth, rarefaction still showed sorted-subset sequencing to be incomplete.

Measured with immunoSEQ multiplex PCR; TCRdb has only the in-frame clones, and not every one. This table holds about 2 million clones, over 85% found once. Donors had no recently reported acute infections or vaccinations and were HIV-negative. The TCR originated in a man between 18 and 29 years old in good health. Sequenced input: naive CD4+ T cells sorted from blood. Subset denoted: CD45RA+ positively selected. The rearrangement uses TRBV6-5 and TRBJ2-5, with TRBD2 identical over 12 bases. Here the CDR3 reads CASRRLAGVETQYF. CDR3 bases: TGTGCCAGCAGAAGACTAGCGGGAGTTGAGACCCAGTACTTC.